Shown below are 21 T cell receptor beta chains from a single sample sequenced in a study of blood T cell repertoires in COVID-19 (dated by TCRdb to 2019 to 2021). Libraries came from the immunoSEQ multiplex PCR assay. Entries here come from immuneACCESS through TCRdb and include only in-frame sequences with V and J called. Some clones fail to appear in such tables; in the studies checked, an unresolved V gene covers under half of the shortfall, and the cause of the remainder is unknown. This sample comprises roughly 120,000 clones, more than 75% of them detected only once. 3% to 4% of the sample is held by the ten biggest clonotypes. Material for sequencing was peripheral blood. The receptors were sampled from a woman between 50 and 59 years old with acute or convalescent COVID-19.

As DNA, the CDR3 is TGTGCCAGCAGCTTACGGACAGGGGCTGAAAAACTGTTTTTT. Residues: CASSLRTGAEKLFF. The chain is built from TRBV5-4 and TRBJ1-4, with 9 bases that match TRBD1. Germline assignment: CDR1 SGHNT and CDR2 YYREEE (reference sequence). CDR3 length equals 14 residues. J lost 7 bases, V lost 2 bases, and 3 bases had no gene match.

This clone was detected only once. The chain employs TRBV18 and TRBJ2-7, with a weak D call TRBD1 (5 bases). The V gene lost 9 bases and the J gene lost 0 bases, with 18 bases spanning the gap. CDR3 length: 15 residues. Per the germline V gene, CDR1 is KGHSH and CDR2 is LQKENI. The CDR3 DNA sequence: TGTGCCAGTAAGACTGCTCAGGGAAGCTCCTACGAGCAGTACTTC. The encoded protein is CASKTAQGSSYEQYF.

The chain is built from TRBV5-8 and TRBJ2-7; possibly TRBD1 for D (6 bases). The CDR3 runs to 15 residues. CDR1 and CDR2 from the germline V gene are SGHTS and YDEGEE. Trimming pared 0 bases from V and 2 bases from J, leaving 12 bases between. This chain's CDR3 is CASSLGPDRTYEQYF. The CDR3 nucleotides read TGTGCCAGCAGCTTGGGTCCCGACAGGACCTACGAGCAGTACTTC.

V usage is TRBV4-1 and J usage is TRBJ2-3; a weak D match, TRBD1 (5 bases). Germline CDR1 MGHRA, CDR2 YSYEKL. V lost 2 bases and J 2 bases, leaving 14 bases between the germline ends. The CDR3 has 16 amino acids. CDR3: CASSQTRQSFTDTQYF. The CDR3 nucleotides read TGCGCCAGCAGCCAAACCAGACAGAGTTTCACAGATACGCAGTATTTT.

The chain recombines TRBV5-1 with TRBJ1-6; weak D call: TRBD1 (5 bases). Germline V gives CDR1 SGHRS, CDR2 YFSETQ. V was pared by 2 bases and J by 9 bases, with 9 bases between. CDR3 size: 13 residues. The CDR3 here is CASSFGGGSPLHF. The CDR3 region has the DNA TGCGCCAGCAGCTTTGGGGGAGGTTCACCCCTCCACTTT.

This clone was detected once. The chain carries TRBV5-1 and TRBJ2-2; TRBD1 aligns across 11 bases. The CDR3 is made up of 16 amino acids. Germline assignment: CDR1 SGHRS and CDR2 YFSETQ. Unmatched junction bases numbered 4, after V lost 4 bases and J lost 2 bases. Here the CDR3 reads CASSLGQGANTGELFF. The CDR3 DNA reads TGCGCCAGCAGCCTCGGACAGGGGGCCAACACCGGGGAGCTGTTTTTT.

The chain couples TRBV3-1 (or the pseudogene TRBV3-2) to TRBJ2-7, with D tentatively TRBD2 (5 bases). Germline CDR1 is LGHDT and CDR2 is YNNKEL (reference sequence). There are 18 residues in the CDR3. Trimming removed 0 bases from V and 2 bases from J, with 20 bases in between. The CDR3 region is CASSQEPTALARTYEQYF. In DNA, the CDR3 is TGTGCCAGCAGCCAAGAACCTACAGCATTAGCGCGCACCTACGAGCAGTACTTC.

As DNA, the CDR3 is TGCAGCGTTGAAGATGTCAGGGGAGGGTATGGCTACACCTTC. Translation: CSVEDVRGGYGYTF. This sequence joins TRBV29-1 and TRBJ1-2; a possible D gene is TRBD1 (6 bases). The V gene lost 0 bases and the J gene lost 5 bases, with 13 bases spanning the gap. The CDR3 is 14 amino acids. The V gene's germline CDR1 is SQVTM and CDR2 ANQGSEA.

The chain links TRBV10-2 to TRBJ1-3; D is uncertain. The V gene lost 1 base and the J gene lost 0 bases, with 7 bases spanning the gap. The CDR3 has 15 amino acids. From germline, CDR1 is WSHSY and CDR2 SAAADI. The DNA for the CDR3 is TGCGCCAGCAGTGAGTTTCCTAACTCTGGAAACACCATATATTTT. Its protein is CASSEFPNSGNTIYF.

CDR3 sequence: CASSRLAGYNEQFF. CDR3 nucleotide sequence: TGTGCCAGCTCTCGACTAGCGGGTTACAATGAGCAGTTCTTC. J is TRBJ2-1 and V is TRBV6-5; TRBD2 agrees at 10 bases. The V and J ends lost 8 bases and 4 bases, in that order; junction bases with no gene match: 5. The CDR3 loop spans 14 amino acids. From germline, CDR1 is MNHEY and CDR2 SVGAGI.

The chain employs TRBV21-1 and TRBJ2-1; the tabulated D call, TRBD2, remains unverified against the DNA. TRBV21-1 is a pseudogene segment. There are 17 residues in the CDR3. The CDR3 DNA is TGTGCCAGCAACCCGGGACTAGCGGGAGGGGGAGAAAATGAGCAGTTCTTC. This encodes CASNPGLAGGGENEQFF.

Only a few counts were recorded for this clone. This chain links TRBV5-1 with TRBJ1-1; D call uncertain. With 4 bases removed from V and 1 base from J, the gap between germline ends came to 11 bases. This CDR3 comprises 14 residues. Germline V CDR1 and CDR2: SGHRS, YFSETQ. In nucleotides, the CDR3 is TGCGCCAGCAGCCCCCAGGTTACGAACACTGAAGCTTTCTTT. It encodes CASSPQVTNTEAFF.

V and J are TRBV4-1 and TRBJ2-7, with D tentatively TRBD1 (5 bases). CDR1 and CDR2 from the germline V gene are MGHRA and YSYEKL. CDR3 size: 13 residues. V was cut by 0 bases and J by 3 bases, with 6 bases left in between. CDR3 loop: CASSQDQGYEQYF. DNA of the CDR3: TGCGCCAGCAGCCAAGATCAGGGCTACGAGCAGTACTTC.

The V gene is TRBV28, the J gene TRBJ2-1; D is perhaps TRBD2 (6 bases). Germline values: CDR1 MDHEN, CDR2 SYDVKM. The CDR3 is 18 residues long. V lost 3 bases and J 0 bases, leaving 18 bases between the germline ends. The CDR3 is CASSLFPTGASSYNEQFF. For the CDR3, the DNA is TGTGCCAGCAGTTTGTTTCCCACGGGAGCCAGCTCCTACAATGAGCAGTTCTTC.

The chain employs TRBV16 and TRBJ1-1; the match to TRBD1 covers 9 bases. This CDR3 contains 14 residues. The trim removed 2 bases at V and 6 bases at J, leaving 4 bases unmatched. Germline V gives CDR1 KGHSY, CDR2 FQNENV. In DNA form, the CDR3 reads TGTGCCAGCAGCCAACGACAGGGGGGAGCTGAAGCTTTCTTT. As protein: CASSQRQGGAEAFF. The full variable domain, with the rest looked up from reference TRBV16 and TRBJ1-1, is GEEVAQTPKHLVRGEGQKAKLYCAPIKGHSYVFWYQQVLKNEFKFLISFQNENVFDETGMPKERFSAKCLPNSPCSLEIQATKLEDSAVYFCASSQRQGGAEAFFGQGTRLTVV.

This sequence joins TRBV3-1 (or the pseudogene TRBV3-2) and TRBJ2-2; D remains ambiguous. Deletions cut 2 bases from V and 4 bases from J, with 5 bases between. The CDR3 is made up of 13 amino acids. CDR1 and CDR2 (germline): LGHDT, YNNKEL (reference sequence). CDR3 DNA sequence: TGTGCCAGCAGCCAAACTCTCACCGGGGAGCTGTTTTTT. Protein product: CASSQTLTGELFF.

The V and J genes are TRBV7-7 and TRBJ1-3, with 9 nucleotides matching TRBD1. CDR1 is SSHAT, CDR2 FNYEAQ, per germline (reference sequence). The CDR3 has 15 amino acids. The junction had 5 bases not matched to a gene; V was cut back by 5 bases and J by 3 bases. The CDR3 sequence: CASSDGTGFGNTIYF. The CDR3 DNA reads TGTGCCAGCAGCGACGGGACAGGGTTTGGAAACACCATATATTTT.

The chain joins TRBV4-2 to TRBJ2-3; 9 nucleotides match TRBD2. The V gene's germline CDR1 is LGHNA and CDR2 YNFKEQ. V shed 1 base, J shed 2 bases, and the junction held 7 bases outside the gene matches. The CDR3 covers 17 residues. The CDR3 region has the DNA TGTGCCAGCAGCCAAGGAGGTCTAGCGGGGCACACAGATACGCAGTATTTT. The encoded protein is CASSQGGLAGHTDTQYF.

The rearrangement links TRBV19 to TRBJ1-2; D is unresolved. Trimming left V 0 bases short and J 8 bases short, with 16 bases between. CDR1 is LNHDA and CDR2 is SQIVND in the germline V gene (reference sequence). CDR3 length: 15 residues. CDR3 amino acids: CASSIDVYHTEGYTF. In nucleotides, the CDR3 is TGTGCCAGTAGTATAGACGTTTACCACACGGAGGGCTACACCTTC.

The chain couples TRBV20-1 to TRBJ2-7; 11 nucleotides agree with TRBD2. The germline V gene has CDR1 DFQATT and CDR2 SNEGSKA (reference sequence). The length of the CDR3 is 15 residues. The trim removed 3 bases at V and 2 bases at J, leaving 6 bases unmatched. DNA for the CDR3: TGCAGTGCTAGTGCGGGACTAGCGGCGGCCTACGAGCAGTACTTC. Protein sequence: CSASAGLAAAYEQYF.

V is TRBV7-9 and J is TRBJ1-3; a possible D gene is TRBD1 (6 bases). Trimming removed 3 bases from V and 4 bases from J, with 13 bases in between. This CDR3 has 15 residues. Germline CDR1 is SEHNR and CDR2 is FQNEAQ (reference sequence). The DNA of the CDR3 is TGTGCCAGCAGCTTTGGACAGACAGGAGGAAACACCATATATTTT. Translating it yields CASSFGQTGGNTIYF. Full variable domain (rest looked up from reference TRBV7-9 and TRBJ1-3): DTGVSQNPRHKITKRGQNVTFRCDPISEHNRLYWYRQTLGQGPEFLTYFQNEAQLEKSRLLSDRFSAERPKGSFSTLEIQRTEQGDSAMYLCASSFGQTGGNTIYFGEGSWLTVV.